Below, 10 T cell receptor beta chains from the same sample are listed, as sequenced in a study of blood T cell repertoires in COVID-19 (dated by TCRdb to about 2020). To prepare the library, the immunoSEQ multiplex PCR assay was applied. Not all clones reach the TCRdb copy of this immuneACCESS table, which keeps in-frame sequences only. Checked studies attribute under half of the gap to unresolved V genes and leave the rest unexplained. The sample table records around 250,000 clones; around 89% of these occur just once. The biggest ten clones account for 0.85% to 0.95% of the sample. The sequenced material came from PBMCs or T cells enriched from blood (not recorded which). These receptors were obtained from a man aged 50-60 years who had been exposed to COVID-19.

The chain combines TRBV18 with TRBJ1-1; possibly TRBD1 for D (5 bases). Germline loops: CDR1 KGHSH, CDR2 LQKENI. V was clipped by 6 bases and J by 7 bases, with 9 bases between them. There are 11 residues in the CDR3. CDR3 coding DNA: TGTGCCAGCTCCAGGGAAGGTGAAGCTTTCTTT. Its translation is CASSREGEAFF.

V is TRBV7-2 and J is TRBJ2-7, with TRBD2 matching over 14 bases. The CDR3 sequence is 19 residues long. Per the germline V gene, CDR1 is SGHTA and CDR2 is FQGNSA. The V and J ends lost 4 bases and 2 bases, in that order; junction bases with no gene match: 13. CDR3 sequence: CASSSSLRGLAGDPYEQYF. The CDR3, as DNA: TGTGCCAGCAGCTCTAGCCTCCGGGGACTAGCGGGGGATCCCTACGAGCAGTACTTC.

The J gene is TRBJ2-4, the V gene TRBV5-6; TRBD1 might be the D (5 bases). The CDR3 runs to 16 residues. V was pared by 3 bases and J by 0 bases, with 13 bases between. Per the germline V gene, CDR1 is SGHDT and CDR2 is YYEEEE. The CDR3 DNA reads TGTGCCAGCAGCTCTAAAGACAGAATAGCCAAAAACATTCAGTACTTC. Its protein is CASSSKDRIAKNIQYF.

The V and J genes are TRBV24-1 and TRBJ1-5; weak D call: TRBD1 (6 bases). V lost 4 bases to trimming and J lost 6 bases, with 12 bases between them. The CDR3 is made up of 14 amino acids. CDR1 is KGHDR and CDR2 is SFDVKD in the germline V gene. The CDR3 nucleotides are TGTGCCACCAGTGAGAAAGGGGGTGTTCAGCCCCAGCATTTT. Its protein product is CATSEKGGVQPQHF.

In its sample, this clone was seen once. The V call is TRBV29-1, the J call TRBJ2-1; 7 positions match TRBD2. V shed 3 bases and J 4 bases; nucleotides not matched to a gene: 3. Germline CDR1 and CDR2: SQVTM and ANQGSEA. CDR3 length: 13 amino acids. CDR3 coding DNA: TGCAGCGTTGAGGGGCGGGAGTACAATGAGCAGTTCTTC. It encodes CSVEGREYNEQFF.

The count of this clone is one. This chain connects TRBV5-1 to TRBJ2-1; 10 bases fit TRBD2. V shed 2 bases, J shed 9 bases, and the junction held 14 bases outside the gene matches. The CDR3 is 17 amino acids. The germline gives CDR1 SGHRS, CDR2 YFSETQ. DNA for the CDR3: TGCGCCAGCAGCTTCGGAGCGGGGGGGGACTACCCCACTGAGCAGTTCTTC. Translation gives CASSFGAGGDYPTEQFF.

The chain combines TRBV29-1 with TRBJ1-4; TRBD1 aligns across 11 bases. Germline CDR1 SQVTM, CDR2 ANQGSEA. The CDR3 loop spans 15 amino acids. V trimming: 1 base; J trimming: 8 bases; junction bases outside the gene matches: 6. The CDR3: CSVEGTGGREEKLFF. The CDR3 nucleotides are TGCAGCGTTGAAGGGACAGGGGGCAGGGAAGAAAAACTGTTTTTT.

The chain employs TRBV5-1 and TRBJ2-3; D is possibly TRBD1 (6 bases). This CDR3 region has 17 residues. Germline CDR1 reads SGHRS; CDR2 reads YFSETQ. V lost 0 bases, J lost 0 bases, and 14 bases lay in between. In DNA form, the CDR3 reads TGCGCCAGCAGCTTGGCCGTACAGGGTCCTAGCACAGATACGCAGTATTTT. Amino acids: CASSLAVQGPSTDTQYF.

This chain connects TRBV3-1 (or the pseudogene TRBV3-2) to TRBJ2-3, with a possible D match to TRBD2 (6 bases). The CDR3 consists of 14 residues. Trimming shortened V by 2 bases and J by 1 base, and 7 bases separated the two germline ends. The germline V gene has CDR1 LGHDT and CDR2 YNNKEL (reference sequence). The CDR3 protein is CASSQRLGTDTQYF. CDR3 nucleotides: TGTGCCAGCAGCCAACGACTAGGCACAGATACGCAGTATTTT.

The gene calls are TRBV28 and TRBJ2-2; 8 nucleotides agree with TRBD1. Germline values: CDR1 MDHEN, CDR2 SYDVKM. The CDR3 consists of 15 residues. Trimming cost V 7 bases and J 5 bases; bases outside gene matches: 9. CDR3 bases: TGTGCCAGCAACCAGGGGGCGCGATATACCGGGGAGCTGTTTTTT. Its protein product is CASNQGARYTGELFF.